The table lists the clone carrying this T cell receptor (beta chain) with many counts. Its specificity is unknown. This specimen belongs to a study of metastatic and nonmetastatic thyroid tumors. Study overall: Across blood and tumor or nodule tissue, repertoires from malignant and benign thyroid patients were compared with one another. Whole-study results and caveats: Significantly greater TCR beta diversity was reportedly found in malignant thyroid tumors than in benign nodules (in blood and tumor).

Source study methods: CDR3 was compared across clinicopathological groups, and the resulting differences were used to build a distant-metastasis classifier for papillary thyroid cancer. TCRdb re-analyzed the PCR reads through MiXCR. The authors' filters were not applied to this entry. This sample has some 20,000 clones, with approximately 16% found just once. All patients reached thyroid surgery having received no treatment beforehand. The source is a male donor with papillary thyroid cancer or a benign thyroid nodule (not recorded which). Some clones in this sample may be carry-over from other donors' samples. The sequenced material came from blood.

The CDR3 bases are TGTGCCAGCAGCGTAGACGGTGCGGGGGCCAACGTCCTGACTTTC. Protein product: CASSVDGAGANVLTF. This rearrangement joins TRBV9 to TRBJ2-6; D is unclear. V lost 0 bases, J lost 4 bases, and 8 bases lay in between. The CDR3 spans 15 residues. Germline V gives CDR1 SGDLS, CDR2 YYNGEE.